This T cell receptor (beta chain) was captured in a study of graft-versus-host responses after intestinal transplantation. Study summary: Transplant types were multivisceral, liver-intestinal, or isolated intestinal. Every transplant recipient was induced with anti-thymocyte globulin, then maintained on tacrolimus and steroids for approximately three years. Study findings and constraints: Graft-donor T cell macrochimerism in patients accompanied high graft-versus-host to host-versus-graft clonal ratios in allografts. Circulating GvH clones peaking coincided with falling HvG clones soon after transplant.

Concerning this clone itself: Its antigen remains unknown.

J was trimmed by 5 bases and V by 2 bases; bases with no gene match: 6. Looked up from germline, CDR1 is SGHTA and CDR2 is FQGNSA. The CDR3 loop spans 15 amino acids. Repertoires were generated with immunoSEQ multiplex PCR, while TCRdb's copy carries only in-frame clones and drops some. This sample carries around 120,000 clones, 90% of them seen once, and the ten largest clones take approximately 0.18%. The specimen comprised unstimulated CD4+ T cells sorted from spleen or lymph node cells, sampled before intestinal transplant. The gene calls are TRBV7-2 and TRBJ1-5, with TRBD1 matching 7 bases. This TCR was recovered from a human donor who received an intestinal transplant. For the CDR3, the DNA is TGTGCCAGCAGCTTACCGGGCAGGGGGTATCAGCCCCAGCATTTT. Residues: CASSLPGRGYQPQHF. Together with reference TRBV7-2 and TRBJ1-5, the CDR3 gives the full variable domain: GAGVSQSPSNKVTEKGKDVELRCDPISGHTALYWYRQSLGQGLEFLIYFQGNSAPDKSGLPSDRFSAERTGGSVSTLTIQRTQQEDSAVYLCASSLPGRGYQPQHFGDGTRLSIL.